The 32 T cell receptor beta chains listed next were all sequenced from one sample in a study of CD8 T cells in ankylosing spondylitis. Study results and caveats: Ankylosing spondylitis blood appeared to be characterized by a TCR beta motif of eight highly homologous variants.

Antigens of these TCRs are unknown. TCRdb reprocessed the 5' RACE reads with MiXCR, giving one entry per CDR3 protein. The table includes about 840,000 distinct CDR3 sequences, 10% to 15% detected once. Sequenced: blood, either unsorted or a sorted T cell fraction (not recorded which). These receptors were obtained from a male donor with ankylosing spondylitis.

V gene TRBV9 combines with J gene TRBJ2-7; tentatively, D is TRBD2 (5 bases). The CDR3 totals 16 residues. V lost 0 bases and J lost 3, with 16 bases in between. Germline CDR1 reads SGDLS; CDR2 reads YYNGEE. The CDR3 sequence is CASSVGQTTSIYEQYF. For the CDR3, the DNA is TGTGCCAGCAGCGTAGGCCAAACAACTAGTATCTACGAGCAGTACTTC.

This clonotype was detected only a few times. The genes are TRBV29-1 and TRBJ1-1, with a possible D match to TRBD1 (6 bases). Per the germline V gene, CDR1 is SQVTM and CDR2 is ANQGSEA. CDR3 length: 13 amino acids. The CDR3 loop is CSALGGSRTEAFF. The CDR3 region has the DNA TGCAGTGCCTTGGGGGGCTCGAGGACTGAAGCTTTCTTT.

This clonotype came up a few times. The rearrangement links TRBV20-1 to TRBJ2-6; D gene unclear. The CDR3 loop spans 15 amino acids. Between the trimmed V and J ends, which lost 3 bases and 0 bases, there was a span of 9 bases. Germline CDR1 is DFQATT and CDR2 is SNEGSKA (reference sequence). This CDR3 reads CSASYARSGANVLTF. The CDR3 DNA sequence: TGCAGTGCTAGTTATGCGCGCTCTGGGGCCAACGTCCTGACTTTC.

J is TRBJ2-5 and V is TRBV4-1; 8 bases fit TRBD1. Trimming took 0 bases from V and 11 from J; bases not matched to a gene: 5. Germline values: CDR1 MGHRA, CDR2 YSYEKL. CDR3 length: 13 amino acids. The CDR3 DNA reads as TGCGCCAGCAGCCAAGATACCAGGACAGGGCAGTACTTC. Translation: CASSQDTRTGQYF.

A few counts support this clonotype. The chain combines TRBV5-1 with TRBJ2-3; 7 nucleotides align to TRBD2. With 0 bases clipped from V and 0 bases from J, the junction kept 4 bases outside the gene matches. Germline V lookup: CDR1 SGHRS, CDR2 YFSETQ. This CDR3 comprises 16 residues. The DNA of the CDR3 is TGCGCCAGCAGCTTGGGCGGAGCGGGGAGCACAGATACGCAGTATTTT. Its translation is CASSLGGAGSTDTQYF.

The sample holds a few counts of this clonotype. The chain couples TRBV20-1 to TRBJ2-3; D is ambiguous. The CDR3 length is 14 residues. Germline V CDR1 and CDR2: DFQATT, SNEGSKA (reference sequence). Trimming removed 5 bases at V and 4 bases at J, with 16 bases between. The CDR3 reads CSALDPWLADTQYF. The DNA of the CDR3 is TGCAGTGCTTTAGACCCATGGTTGGCAGATACGCAGTATTTT.

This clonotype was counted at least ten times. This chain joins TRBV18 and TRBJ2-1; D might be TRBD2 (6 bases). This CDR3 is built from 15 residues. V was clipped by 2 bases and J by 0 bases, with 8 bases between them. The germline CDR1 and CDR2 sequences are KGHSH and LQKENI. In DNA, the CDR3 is TGTGCCAGCTCACCAGCGGGACGCTCCTACAATGAGCAGTTCTTC. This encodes CASSPAGRSYNEQFF. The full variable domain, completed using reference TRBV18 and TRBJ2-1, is NAGVMQNPRHLVRRRGQEARLRCSPMKGHSHVYWYRQLPEEGLKFMVYLQKENIIDESGMPKERFSAEFPKEGPSILRIQQVVRGDSAAYFCASSPAGRSYNEQFFGPGTRLTVL.

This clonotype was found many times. CDR3 amino acids: CASSTVQGGKTEAFF. The DNA of the CDR3 is TGCGCCAGCAGCACTGTACAGGGAGGGAAGACTGAAGCTTTCTTT. The genes are TRBV5-1 and TRBJ1-1; D is possibly TRBD1 (6 bases). The CDR3 extends over 15 amino acids. The V gene's germline CDR1 is SGHRS and CDR2 YFSETQ. Trimming shortened V by 4 bases and J by 5 bases, and 18 bases separated the two germline ends.

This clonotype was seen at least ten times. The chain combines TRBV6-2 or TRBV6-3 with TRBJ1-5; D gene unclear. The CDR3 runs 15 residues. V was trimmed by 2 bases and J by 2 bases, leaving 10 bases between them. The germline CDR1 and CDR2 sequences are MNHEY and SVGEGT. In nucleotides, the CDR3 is TGTGCCAGCAGTTACCCCCTGCTCGGCAATCAGCCCCAGCATTTT. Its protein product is CASSYPLLGNQPQHF.

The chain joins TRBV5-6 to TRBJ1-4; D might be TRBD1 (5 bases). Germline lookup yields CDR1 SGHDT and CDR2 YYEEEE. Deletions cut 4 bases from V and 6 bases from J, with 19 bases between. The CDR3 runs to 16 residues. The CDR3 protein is CASSRVLGQADEKLFF. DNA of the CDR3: TGTGCCAGCAGCCGGGTGCTCGGACAAGCCGATGAAAAACTGTTTTTT.

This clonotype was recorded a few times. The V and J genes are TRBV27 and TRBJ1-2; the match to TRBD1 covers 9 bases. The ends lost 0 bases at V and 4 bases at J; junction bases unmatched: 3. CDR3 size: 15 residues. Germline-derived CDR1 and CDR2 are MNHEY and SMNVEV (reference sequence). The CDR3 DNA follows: TGTGCCAGCAGTTTATCGGGACAGGGTCGCTATGGCTACACCTTC. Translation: CASSLSGQGRYGYTF.

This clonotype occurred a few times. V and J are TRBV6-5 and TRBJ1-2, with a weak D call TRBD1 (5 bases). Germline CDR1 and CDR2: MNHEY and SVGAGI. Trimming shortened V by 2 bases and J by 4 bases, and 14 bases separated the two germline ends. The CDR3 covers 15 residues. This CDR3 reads CASSYLPGSGYGYTF. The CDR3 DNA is TGTGCCAGCAGTTACCTACCAGGGTCAGGCTATGGCTACACCTTC.

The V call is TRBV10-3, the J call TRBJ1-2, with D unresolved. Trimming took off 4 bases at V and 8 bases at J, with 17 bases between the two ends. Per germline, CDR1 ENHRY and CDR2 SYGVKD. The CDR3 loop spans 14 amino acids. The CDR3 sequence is CAISGNVEVGGYTF. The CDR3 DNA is TGTGCCATCAGTGGGAATGTAGAGGTCGGAGGCTACACCTTC.

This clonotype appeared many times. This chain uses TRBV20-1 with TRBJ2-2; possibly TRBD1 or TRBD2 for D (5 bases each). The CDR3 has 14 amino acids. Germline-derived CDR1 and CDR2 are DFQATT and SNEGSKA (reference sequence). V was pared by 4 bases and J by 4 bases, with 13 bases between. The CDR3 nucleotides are TGCAGTGCTATCCGGGACGCGAGCACCGGGGAGCTGTTTTTT. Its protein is CSAIRDASTGELFF.

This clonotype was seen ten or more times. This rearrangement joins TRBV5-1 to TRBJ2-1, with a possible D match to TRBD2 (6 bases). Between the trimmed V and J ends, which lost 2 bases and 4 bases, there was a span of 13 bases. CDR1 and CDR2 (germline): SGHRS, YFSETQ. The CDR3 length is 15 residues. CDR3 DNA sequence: TGCGCCAGCAGCTTAAAAAGCGGGCATTACAATGAGCAGTTCTTC. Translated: CASSLKSGHYNEQFF.

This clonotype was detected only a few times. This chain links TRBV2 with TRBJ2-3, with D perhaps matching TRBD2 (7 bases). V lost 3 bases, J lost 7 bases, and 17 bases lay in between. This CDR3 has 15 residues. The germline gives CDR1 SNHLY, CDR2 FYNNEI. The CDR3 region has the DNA TGTGCCAGCAGTGACCCTCGGGGGGCTAGGAATACGCAGTATTTT. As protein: CASSDPRGARNTQYF.

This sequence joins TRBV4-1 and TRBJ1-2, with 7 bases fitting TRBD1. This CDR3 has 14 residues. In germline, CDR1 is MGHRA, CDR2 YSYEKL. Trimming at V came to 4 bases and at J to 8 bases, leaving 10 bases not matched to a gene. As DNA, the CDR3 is TGCGCCAGCAGCCTCAGACAGGGTGTCGACGGCTACACCTTC. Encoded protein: CASSLRQGVDGYTF.

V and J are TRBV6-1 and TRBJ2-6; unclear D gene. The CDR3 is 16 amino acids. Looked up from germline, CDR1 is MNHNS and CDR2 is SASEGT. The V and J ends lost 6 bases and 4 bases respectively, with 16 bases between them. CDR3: CASRRTRLGGANVLTF. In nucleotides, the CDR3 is TGTGCCAGCAGGAGAACCAGGTTAGGAGGGGCCAACGTCCTGACTTTC.

This CDR3 reads CASSPPALETQYF. Here the CDR3 DNA reads TGTGCCAGCTCACCACCGGCGTTGGAGACCCAGTACTTC. The chain combines TRBV18 with TRBJ2-5; no reliable D call. With 0 bases removed from V and 5 bases from J, the gap between germline ends came to 7 bases. This CDR3 region has 13 residues. Germline values: CDR1 KGHSH, CDR2 LQKENI. Using reference TRBV18 and TRBJ2-5 for the parts outside the CDR3, the full variable domain is NAGVMQNPRHLVRRRGQEARLRCSPMKGHSHVYWYRQLPEEGLKFMVYLQKENIIDESGMPKERFSAEFPKEGPSILRIQQVVRGDSAAYFCASSPPALETQYFGPGTRLLVL.

CDR3 nucleotides: TGTGCCAGCAGCGACAGGTATCAGCCCCAGCATTTT. Encoded protein: CASSDRYQPQHF. J is TRBJ1-5 and V is TRBV6-5, with D perhaps matching TRBD1 (6 bases). CDR3 size: 12 residues. The germline V and J ends were trimmed by 6 bases and 5 bases, with 8 bases remaining between them. CDR1 and CDR2 from the germline V gene are MNHEY and SVGAGI.

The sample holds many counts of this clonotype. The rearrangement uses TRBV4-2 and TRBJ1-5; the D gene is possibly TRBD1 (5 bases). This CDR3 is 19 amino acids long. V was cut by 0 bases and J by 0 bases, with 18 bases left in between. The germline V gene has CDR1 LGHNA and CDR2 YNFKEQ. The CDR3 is CASSQESAGTLYSNQPQHF. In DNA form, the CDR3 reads TGTGCCAGCAGCCAAGAGTCGGCAGGGACCTTATATAGCAATCAGCCCCAGCATTTT.

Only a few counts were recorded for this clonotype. The CDR3 DNA is TGCAGTGGGACGGCCGGAAACTATGGCTACACCTTC. This translates into CSGTAGNYGYTF. The J gene is TRBJ1-2, the V gene TRBV29-1, with a tentative D call TRBD1 (5 bases). Germline V CDR1 and CDR2: SQVTM, ANQGSEA. The CDR3 contains 12 residues.

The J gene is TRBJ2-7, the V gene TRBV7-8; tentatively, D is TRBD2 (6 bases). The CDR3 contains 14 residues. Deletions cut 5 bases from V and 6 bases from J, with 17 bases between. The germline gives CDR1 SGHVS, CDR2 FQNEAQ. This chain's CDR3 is CASSMRTLEGEQYF. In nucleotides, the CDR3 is TGTGCCAGCAGCATGAGGACCCTGGAGGGCGAGCAGTACTTC.

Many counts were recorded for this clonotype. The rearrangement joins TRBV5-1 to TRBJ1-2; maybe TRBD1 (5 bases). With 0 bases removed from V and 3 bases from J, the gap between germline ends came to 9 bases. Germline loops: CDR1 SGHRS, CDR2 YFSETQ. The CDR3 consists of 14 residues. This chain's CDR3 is CASSLAGGDYGYTF. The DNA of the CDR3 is TGCGCCAGCAGCTTGGCCGGGGGGGACTATGGCTACACCTTC.

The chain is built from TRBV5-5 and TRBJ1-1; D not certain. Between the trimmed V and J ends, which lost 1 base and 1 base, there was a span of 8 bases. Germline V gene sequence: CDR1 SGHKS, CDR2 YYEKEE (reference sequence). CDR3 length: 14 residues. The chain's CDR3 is CASSLTWSNTEAFF. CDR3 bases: TGTGCCAGCAGCTTGACTTGGTCGAACACTGAAGCTTTCTTT. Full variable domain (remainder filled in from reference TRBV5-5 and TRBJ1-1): DAGVTQSPTHLIKTRGQQVTLRCSPISGHKSVSWYQQVLGQGPQFIFQYYEKEERGRGNFPDRFSARQFPNYSSELNVNALLLGDSALYLCASSLTWSNTEAFFGQGTRLTVV.

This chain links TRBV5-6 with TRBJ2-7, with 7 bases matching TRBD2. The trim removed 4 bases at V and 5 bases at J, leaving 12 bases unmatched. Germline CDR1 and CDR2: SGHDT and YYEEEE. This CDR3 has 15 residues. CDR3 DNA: TGTGCCAGCAGCAGGGCTCTAGCGGCCTTCCACGAGCAGTACTTC. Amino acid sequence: CASSRALAAFHEQYF.

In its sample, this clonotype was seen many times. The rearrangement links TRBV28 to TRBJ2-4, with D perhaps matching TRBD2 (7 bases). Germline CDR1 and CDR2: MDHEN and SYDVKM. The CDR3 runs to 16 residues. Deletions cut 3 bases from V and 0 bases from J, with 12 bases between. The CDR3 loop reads CASSLGGLLAKNIQYF. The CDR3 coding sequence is TGTGCCAGCAGTTTGGGGGGGCTCCTAGCCAAAAACATTCAGTACTTC.

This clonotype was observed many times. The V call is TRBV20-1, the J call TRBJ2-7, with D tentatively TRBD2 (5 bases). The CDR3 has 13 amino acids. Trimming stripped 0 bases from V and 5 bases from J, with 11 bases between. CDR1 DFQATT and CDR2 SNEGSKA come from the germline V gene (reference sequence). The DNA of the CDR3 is TGCAGTGCTAGAGATCCTAGCCGCAACGAGCAGTACTTC. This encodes CSARDPSRNEQYF.

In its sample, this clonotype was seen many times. The CDR3 bases are TGTGCCAGTCGTCCCGGGACAGGGCTAGTCTGGGAGAACACCATATATTTT. The encoded protein is CASRPGTGLVWENTIYF. The chain is built from TRBV6-1 and TRBJ1-3; 9 nucleotides align to TRBD1. Germline V gives CDR1 MNHNS, CDR2 SASEGT. Unmatched junction bases numbered 19, after V lost 9 bases and J lost 7 bases. This CDR3 contains 17 residues.

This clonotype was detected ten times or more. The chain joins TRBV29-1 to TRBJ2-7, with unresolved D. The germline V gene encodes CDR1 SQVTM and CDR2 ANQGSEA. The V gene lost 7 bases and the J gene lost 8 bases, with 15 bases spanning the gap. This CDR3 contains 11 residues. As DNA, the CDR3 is TGCAGCGGGACCTCTGGGGTGCAGCAGTACTTC. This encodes CSGTSGVQQYF.

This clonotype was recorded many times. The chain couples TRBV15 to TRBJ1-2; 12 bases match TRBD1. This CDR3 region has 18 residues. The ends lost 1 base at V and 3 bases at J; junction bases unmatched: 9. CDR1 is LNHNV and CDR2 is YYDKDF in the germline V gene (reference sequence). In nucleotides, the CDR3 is TGTGCCACCAGCAGAGGAGGGGACAGGGGGCGCGGAGACTATGGCTACACCTTC. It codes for CATSRGGDRGRGDYGYTF.

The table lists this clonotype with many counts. CDR3 region: CATSSDREYGYTF. CDR3 DNA sequence: TGTGCCACCAGCTCGGACAGGGAATATGGCTACACCTTC. V usage is TRBV15 and J usage is TRBJ1-2, with TRBD1 matching over 8 bases. Trimming took 5 bases from V and 5 from J; bases not matched to a gene: 4. The CDR3 is made up of 13 amino acids. Per the germline V gene, CDR1 is LNHNV and CDR2 is YYDKDF (reference sequence). The whole variable domain, remainder taken from reference TRBV15 and TRBJ1-2, is DAMVIQNPRYQVTQFGKPVTLSCSQTLNHNVMYWYQQKSSQAPKLLFHYYDKDFNNEADTPDNFQSRRPNTSFCFLDIRSPGLGDTAMYLCATSSDREYGYTFGSGTRLTVV.